What follows describes a single TCR beta chain. Its specificity is unknown. Sequencing targeted expressed TCRB transcripts, as all isolated RNA had been reverse transcribed. Libraries were prepared by immunoSEQ multiplex PCR; TCRdb keeps only in-frame clonotypes and omits some of them. The data show under 300,000 clones, with roughly 8% seen just once and roughly 0.94% held by the top ten. Trimming shortened V by 1 base and J by 3 bases, and 8 bases separated the two germline ends. The CDR3 is 14 amino acids. The germline gives CDR1 SGHVS, CDR2 FNYEAQ. The source of the sample is a study of beta chain features in type 1 diabetes. Study conclusions and caveats: In type 1 diabetes patients, VDJ junctions had fewer insertions; deletions at these junctions were more frequent.

The chain links TRBV7-6 to TRBJ2-3; perhaps TRBD2 as D (6 bases). This clonotype was sampled from a woman under 30 in good health. The sample taken for sequencing was central memory CD4+ T cells from blood. CDR3 in DNA: TGTGCCAGCAGCTTAGGCGGGGAAACAGATACGCAGTATTTT. Translated, it gives CASSLGGETDTQYF.